Listed below are T cell receptor beta chains from one sample, sequenced in a study of blood T cell repertoires in COVID-19. The assay was immunoSEQ multiplex PCR, and TCRdb's table has in-frame clones only and misses some. The table has some 130,000 clones, 75% to 90% seen once. Sample: peripheral blood. These receptors were collected from a man in his 60s with COVID-19, enrolled during active disease. CDR3s include the opening cysteine and the closing phenylalanine or tryptophan. A D gene is named only where the DNA matches it firmly. Clone size is given for some rows only: seen once, a few or many times, or a class if the clone is expanded.

V	size	D	J	CDR3	DNA
TRBV3-1/TRBV3-2	NA	NA	TRBJ2-7	CASSQDFHEQYF	TGTGCCAGCAGCCAAGACTTCCACGAGCAGTACTTC
TRBV10-3	NA	TRBD1	TRBJ1-1	CATLTSGGTEAFF	TGTGCCACCCTAACTTCAGGGGGCACTGAAGCTTTCTTT
TRBV9	NA	NA	TRBJ2-7	CASSTAPTEMSEQYF	TGTGCCAGCAGCACCGCCCCAACAGAAATGAGCGAGCAGTACTTC
TRBV6-1	NA	NA	TRBJ1-2	CASSDYGNYGYTF	TGTGCCAGCAGTGATTACGGGAACTATGGCTACACCTTC
TRBV11-2	NA	NA	TRBJ2-1	CASSQLINSYNEQFF	TGTGCCAGCAGCCAACTCATTAACAGTTACAATGAGCAGTTCTTC
TRBV9	few	NA	TRBJ1-1	CASNLGGGLDTEAFF	TGTGCCAGCAACCTTGGGGGGGGATTGGACACTGAAGCTTTCTTT
TRBV20-1	NA	TRBD1	TRBJ1-2	CSAFTGDGYTF	TGCAGTGCTTTTACAGGGGATGGCTACACCTTC
TRBV6-5	NA	NA	TRBJ1-5	CASNTRGQPQHF	TGTGCCAGCAACACGCGGGGACAGCCCCAGCATTTT
TRBV7-3	NA	NA	TRBJ2-3	CASSLIVRADTQYF	TGTGCCAGCAGCCTTATTGTTCGCGCAGATACGCAGTATTTT
TRBV18	once	NA	TRBJ1-2	CASSPGAGVHGYTF	TGTGCCAGCTCACCAGGGGCAGGGGTTCATGGCTACACCTTC
TRBV2	NA	NA	TRBJ1-5	CASSEMGRDNQPQHF	TGTGCCAGCAGTGAAATGGGCAGGGACAATCAGCCCCAGCATTTT
TRBV19	NA	TRBD2	TRBJ2-2	CASSIGLAGGKPHGELFF	TGTGCCAGTAGTATCGGACTAGCGGGGGGGAAACCCCACGGGGAGCTGTTTTTT
TRBV11-2	NA	TRBD1	TRBJ2-7	CASSAYPGQGRHEQYF	TGTGCCAGCAGCGCCTACCCGGGACAGGGCAGGCACGAGCAGTACTTC
TRBV7-7	once	TRBD2	TRBJ2-2	CASSLTSGGRGGELFF	TGTGCCAGCAGCCTGACTAGCGGGGGGCGTGGCGGGGAGCTGTTTTTT
TRBV7-2	NA	NA	TRBJ1-3	CASSIQSVVGSGNTIYF	TGTGCCAGCAGCATCCAGTCAGTGGTTGGTTCTGGAAACACCATATATTTT
TRBV5-6	NA	NA	TRBJ1-3	CASSLDGNTIYF	TGTGCCAGCAGCTTGGACGGGAACACCATATATTTT
TRBV9	NA	NA	TRBJ1-3	CASSVDPLPTGNTIYF	TGTGCCAGCAGCGTAGACCCCCTACCTACTGGAAACACCATATATTTT
TRBV10-1	NA	NA	TRBJ1-6	CAIIRDLDSPLHF	TGCGCCATCATCCGGGACTTAGATTCACCCCTCCACTTT
TRBV7-9	few	TRBD1	TRBJ1-1	CASSLAEGTGRAFF	TGTGCCAGCAGCTTAGCGGAGGGGACAGGACGGGCTTTCTTT
TRBV7-9	NA	TRBD1	TRBJ1-2	CASSRNIATGGPNYGYTF	TGTGCCAGCAGCCGTAATATCGCGACAGGGGGGCCTAACTATGGCTACACCTTC
TRBV27	NA	NA	TRBJ1-6	CASSYSSYNSPLHF	TGTGCCAGCAGTTACAGCTCCTATAATTCACCCCTCCACTTT
TRBV3-1/TRBV3-2	NA	NA	TRBJ1-1	CASSDRGNTEAFF	TGTGCCAGCAGCGACAGAGGGAACACTGAAGCTTTCTTT
TRBV9	NA	NA	TRBJ2-7	CASSVVPDGPPYEQYF	TGTGCCAGCAGCGTAGTACCAGATGGCCCGCCCTACGAGCAGTACTTC
TRBV2	NA	TRBD1	TRBJ1-5	CASSEDRGSNQPQHF	TGTGCCAGCAGTGAGGACAGGGGCAGCAATCAGCCCCAGCATTTT
TRBV7-2	NA	TRBD1	TRBJ2-3	CASSSRTGGDADTQYF	TGTGCCAGCAGCTCCCGGACAGGGGGCGATGCAGATACGCAGTATTTT
TRBV19	NA	NA	TRBJ1-1	CASSTQGVTEAFF	TGTGCCAGTAGTACCCAAGGGGTAACTGAAGCTTTCTTT
TRBV6-5	NA	TRBD1	TRBJ2-7	CASKPPGTGYDEQYF	TGTGCCAGCAAACCGCCCGGGACAGGGTACGACGAGCAGTACTTC
TRBV14	NA	NA	TRBJ1-2	CASSQVGQSYGYTF	TGTGCCAGCAGCCAGGTTGGACAGAGCTATGGCTACACCTTC
TRBV2	NA	TRBD2	TRBJ2-5	CASSDPSGVQETQYF	TGTGCCAGCAGTGATCCTAGCGGGGTGCAAGAGACCCAGTACTTC
TRBV19	NA	TRBD1	TRBJ1-6	CASSKQGASNSPLHF	TGTGCCAGTAGTAAACAGGGGGCGAGCAATTCACCCCTCCACTTT
TRBV7-2	NA	NA	TRBJ1-4	CASSSEGGANEKLFF	TGTGCCAGCAGCTCAGAGGGGGGGGCGAATGAAAAACTGTTTTTT
TRBV5-6	NA	NA	TRBJ2-1	CASSVRQTSYNEQFF	TGTGCCAGCAGCGTAAGACAGACCTCCTACAATGAGCAGTTCTTC
TRBV30	NA	NA	TRBJ2-7	CAWSAPGQRSYEQYF	TGTGCCTGGAGTGCTCCGGGACAACGCTCCTACGAGCAGTACTTC
TRBV5-1	NA	TRBD1	TRBJ1-1	CASSLPRQGLNTEAFF	TGCGCCAGCAGCTTGCCCCGACAGGGTTTGAACACTGAAGCTTTCTTT
TRBV11-2	NA	NA	TRBJ1-2	CASSLESAGPGYTF	TGTGCCAGCAGCCTCGAGTCGGCAGGGCCCGGCTACACCTTC
TRBV11-2	NA	TRBD1	TRBJ1-3	CASSLEGTGLLRNTIYF	TGTGCCAGCAGCTTAGAGGGGACAGGGTTACTGCGAAACACCATATATTTT
TRBV5-1	NA	NA	TRBJ1-2	CASSSVYGYTF	TGCGCCAGCAGCTCGGTATATGGCTACACCTTC
TRBV5-1	once	NA	TRBJ1-2	CASSLGAGVKDGYTF	TGCGCCAGCAGCTTGGGGGCAGGGGTCAAGGATGGCTACACCTTC
TRBV3-1/TRBV3-2	NA	NA	TRBJ1-4	CASSPTVAGTNEKLFF	TGTGCCAGCAGCCCAACCGTGGCAGGGACTAATGAAAAACTGTTTTTT
TRBV18	NA	TRBD1	TRBJ1-5	CASSTTRTGGVGNQPQHF	TGTGCCAGCTCAACTACAAGGACAGGGGGGGTGGGCAATCAGCCCCAGCATTTT
TRBV6-2/TRBV6-3	once	TRBD2	TRBJ2-7	CASSYSGGAASHSYEQYF	TGTGCCAGCAGTTACTCCGGGGGGGCTGCCTCTCACTCCTACGAGCAGTACTTC
TRBV15	NA	NA	TRBJ1-2	CATSRARGDLTNYGYTF	TGTGCCACCAGCAGGGCCCGGGGGGATCTCACTAACTATGGCTACACCTTC
TRBV6-6	NA	NA	TRBJ2-7	CASSYPTESYEQYF	TGTGCCAGCAGTTACCCCACAGAGTCCTACGAGCAGTACTTC
TRBV7-6	NA	NA	TRBJ1-3	CASSHRVLSSGNTIYF	TGTGCCAGCAGCCACAGGGTTCTTAGCTCTGGAAACACCATATATTTT
TRBV10-3	NA	NA	TRBJ1-2	CAISEKGRSYGYTF	TGTGCCATCAGTGAGAAGGGGCGAAGCTATGGCTACACCTTC
TRBV29-1	NA	NA	TRBJ2-5	CSVGDIGETQYF	TGCAGCGTCGGGGACATCGGGGAGACCCAGTACTTC
TRBV27	NA	TRBD1	TRBJ1-1	CASSLGTGDEAFF	TGTGCCAGCAGTCTGGGGACAGGAGATGAAGCTTTCTTT
TRBV6-6	NA	NA	TRBJ1-2	CASRPTGHYGYTF	TGTGCCAGCAGACCCACAGGGCACTATGGCTACACCTTC
TRBV27	NA	TRBD1	TRBJ2-7	CASGRGQGRHEQYF	TGTGCCAGCGGCCGGGGACAGGGTCGGCACGAGCAGTACTTC
TRBV4-3	once	TRBD1	TRBJ2-2	CASSQGQSYTGELFF	TGCGCCAGCAGCCAGGGACAGTCTTACACCGGGGAGCTGTTTTTT
TRBV7-9	NA	TRBD2	TRBJ2-1	CASSLVLAGGYNEQFF	TGTGCCAGCAGCTTAGTCCTAGCGGGGGGCTACAATGAGCAGTTCTTC
TRBV19	once	NA	TRBJ1-2	CASEENYGYTF	TGTGCCAGTGAGGAAAACTATGGCTACACCTTC